The following is a T cell receptor beta chain sequence with its context. The antigen is not known. The germline V and J ends were trimmed by 3 bases and 8 bases, with 16 bases remaining between them. Germline CDR1 is MNHNY and CDR2 is SVGAGI (reference sequence). CDR3 length: 14 residues. The sample originates from a study of T cell responses to AZD1222 COVID-19 vaccine. Study-wide results and caveats: Repertoire sampling happened only post peak T cell response. The sample set comprised mostly white British donors with more females, and clonal diversity was possibly underestimated. Spike-spanning, vaccine-associated CD4 TCRs were dominant at 160-218 and 743-854. Nearly half of unique spike-specific TCRs reportedly avoided B.1.351 and B.1.1.7 mutated regions.

Data came from immunoSEQ multiplex PCR; TCRdb stores just in-frame clones and leaves some out. The sample contains fewer than 90,000 clones, around nine tenths of which appear only once. The rearrangement links TRBV6-6 to TRBJ1-1; possible D gene TRBD1, 5 bases. This clonotype was sampled from an adult who received the AZD1222 COVID-19 vaccine. The sample consisted of peripheral blood, taken 28 days after the second AZD1222 dose. The chain's CDR3 is CASSYTSGGQEAFF. CDR3 sequence (DNA): TGTGCCAGCAGTTATACTAGTGGGGGTCAGGAAGCTTTCTTT.